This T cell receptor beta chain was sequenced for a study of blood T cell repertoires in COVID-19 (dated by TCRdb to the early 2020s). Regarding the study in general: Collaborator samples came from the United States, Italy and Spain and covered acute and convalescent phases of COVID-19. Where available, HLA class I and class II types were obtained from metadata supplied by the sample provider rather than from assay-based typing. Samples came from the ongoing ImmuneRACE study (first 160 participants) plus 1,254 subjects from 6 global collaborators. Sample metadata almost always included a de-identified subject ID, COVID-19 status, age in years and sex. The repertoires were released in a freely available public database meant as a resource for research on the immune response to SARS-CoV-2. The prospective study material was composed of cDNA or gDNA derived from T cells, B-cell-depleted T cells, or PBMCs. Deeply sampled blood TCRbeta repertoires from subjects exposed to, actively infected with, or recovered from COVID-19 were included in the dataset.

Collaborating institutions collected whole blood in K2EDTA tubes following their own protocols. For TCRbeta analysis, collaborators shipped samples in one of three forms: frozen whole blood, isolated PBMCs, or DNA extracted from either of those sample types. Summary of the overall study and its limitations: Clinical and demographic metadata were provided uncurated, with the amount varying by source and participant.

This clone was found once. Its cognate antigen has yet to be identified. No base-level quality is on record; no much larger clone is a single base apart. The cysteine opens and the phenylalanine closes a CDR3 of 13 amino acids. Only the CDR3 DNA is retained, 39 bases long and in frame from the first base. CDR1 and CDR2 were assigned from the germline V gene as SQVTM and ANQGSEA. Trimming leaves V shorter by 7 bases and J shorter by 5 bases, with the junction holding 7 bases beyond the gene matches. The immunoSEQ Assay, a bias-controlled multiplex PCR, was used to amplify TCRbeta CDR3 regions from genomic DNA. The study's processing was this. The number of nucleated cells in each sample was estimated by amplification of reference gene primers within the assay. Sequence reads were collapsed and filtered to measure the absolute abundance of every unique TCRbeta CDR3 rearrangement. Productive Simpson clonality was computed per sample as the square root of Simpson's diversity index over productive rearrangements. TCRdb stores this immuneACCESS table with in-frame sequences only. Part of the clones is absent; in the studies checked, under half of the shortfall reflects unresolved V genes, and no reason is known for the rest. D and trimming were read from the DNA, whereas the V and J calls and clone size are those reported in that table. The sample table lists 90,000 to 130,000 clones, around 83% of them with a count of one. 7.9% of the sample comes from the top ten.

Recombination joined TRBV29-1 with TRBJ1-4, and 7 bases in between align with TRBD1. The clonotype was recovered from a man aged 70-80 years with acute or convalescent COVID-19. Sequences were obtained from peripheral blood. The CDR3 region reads CSALRGRNEKLFF. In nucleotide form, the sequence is TGCAGCGCCCTAAGGGGGCGGAATGAAAAACTGTTTTTT.